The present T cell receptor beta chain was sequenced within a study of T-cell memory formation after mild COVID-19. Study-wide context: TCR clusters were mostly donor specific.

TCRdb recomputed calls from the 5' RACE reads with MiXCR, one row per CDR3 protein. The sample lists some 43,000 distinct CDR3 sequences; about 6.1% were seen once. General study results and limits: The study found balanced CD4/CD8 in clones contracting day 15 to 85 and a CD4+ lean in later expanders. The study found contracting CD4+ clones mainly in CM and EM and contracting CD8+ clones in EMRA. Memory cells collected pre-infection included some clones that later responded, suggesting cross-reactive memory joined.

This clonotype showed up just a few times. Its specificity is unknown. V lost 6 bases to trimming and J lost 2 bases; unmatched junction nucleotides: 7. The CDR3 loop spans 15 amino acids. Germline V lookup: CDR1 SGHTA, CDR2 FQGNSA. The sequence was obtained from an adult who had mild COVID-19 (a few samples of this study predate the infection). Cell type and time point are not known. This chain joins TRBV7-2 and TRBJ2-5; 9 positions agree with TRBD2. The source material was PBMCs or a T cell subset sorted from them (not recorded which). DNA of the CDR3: TGTGCCAGCAGTAGGTCTAGCGGGGCACAAGAGACCCAGTACTTC. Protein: CASSRSSGAQETQYF.